The clone carrying this T cell receptor (beta chain) was observed many times. No antigen is known for it. There are 13 residues in the CDR3. V lost 8 bases and J 1 base, leaving 15 bases between the germline ends. CDR1 and CDR2 (germline): DFQATT, SNEGSKA (reference sequence). TCRdb recomputed calls from the 5' RACE reads with MiXCR, one row per CDR3 protein. The sample lists more than 1.5 million distinct CDR3 sequences, less than 40% occurring once. This record belongs to a study of identical twins. Study-wide findings and caveats: Analyses of zero insertions could, in part, be confounded by invariant MAIT and iNKT cells. Within monozygotic twins, out-of-frame TCR alpha sharing was underestimated by the models. High-abundance cord blood beta clonotypes had fewer insertions; memory repertoires showed none.

The specimen sequenced was cord blood. The clonotype originates from a newborn girl in good health. This rearrangement joins TRBV20-1 to TRBJ2-7, with a weak D call TRBD1 (6 bases). The CDR3 sequence is CSRGQTDSYEQYF. As DNA, the CDR3 is TGCAGTCGAGGACAGACTGATTCCTACGAGCAGTACTTC.